Shown below are 23 T cell receptor beta chains from a single sample sequenced in a study of vaccination and CD4 T cells after COVID-19. Treatment indicated: roughly 11-day PBMC culture with coronavirus spike peptide pools or control peptides (ViraFEST assay). No antigen has been identified for these receptors. With the Oncomine TCR Beta short-read assay, DNA from cultured CD4+ T cells was sequenced. A single record per CDR3 protein comes from TCRdb applying MiXCR to the PCR reads. The sample consists of about 21,000 distinct CDR3 sequences, 55% to 70% of them appearing once. The starting material was CD4+ T cells from blood, cultured in vitro, obtained after SARS-CoV-2 vaccination. Receptors were obtained from a human donor who had recovered from COVID-19.

The chain joins TRBV7-9 to TRBJ1-1, with 7 nucleotides matching TRBD1. The CDR3 has 16 amino acids. J gave up 1 base and V 5 bases, and 10 bases lay outside the gene matches. Germline CDR1 reads SEHNR; CDR2 reads FQNEAQ (reference sequence). CDR3 coding DNA: TGTGCCAGCAGCCCTTCGGACAGGACCGCGAACACTGAAGCTTTCTTT. Its translation: CASSPSDRTANTEAFF.

This clonotype was observed a single time. V gene TRBV6-2 or TRBV6-3 combines with J gene TRBJ2-7, with TRBD2 identical over 8 bases. With V trimmed by 6 bases and J by 0 bases, 7 bases remained unmatched. CDR1 is MNHEY, CDR2 SVGEGT, per germline. This CDR3 has 15 residues. CDR3: CASSPRGGPSYEQYF. CDR3 nucleotides: TGTGCCAGCAGCCCTCGGGGGGGGCCCTCCTACGAGCAGTACTTC.

The chain uses TRBV19 and TRBJ2-3; 8 bases fit TRBD1. CDR1 LNHDA and CDR2 SQIVND come from the germline V gene (reference sequence). V trimming: 7 bases; J trimming: 3 bases; junction bases outside the gene matches: 15. The CDR3 runs 17 residues. In DNA form, the CDR3 reads TGTGCCAGTACCATAAACGGCGGGACAGGAGTTACAGATACGCAGTATTTT. Protein: CASTINGGTGVTDTQYF.

V usage is TRBV7-8 and J usage is TRBJ1-1, with D perhaps matching TRBD1 (5 bases). CDR3 length equals 15 residues. Germline values: CDR1 SGHVS, CDR2 FQNEAQ. V was trimmed by 3 bases and J by 1 base, leaving 12 bases between them. Written as DNA, the CDR3 is TGTGCCAGCAGCTTTTCCGGGGGGAAGAACACTGAAGCTTTCTTT. Protein: CASSFSGGKNTEAFF.

The chain couples TRBV20-1 to TRBJ2-3, with 10 bases that match TRBD2. V lost 6 bases to trimming and J lost 2 bases; unmatched junction nucleotides: 5. CDR3 length equals 14 residues. CDR1 and CDR2 from the germline V gene are DFQATT and SNEGSKA (reference sequence). As DNA, the CDR3 is TGCAGTGCCTCTGGGACTAGCGACACAGATACGCAGTATTTT. Translated, it gives CSASGTSDTDTQYF.

With regard to this clonotype: The germline gene is not matched at one end of the junction; a read error may be the cause. The chain recombines TRBV7-2 with TRBJ1-4, with no clear D. Germline-derived CDR1 and CDR2 are SGHTA and FQGNSA. The CDR3 is made up of 12 amino acids. Here the CDR3 DNA reads TGTGCCAGCAGCTTGGACCTAGGAAAACCGTTTTTT. Translating gives CASSLDLGKPFF.

This clonotype was observed a few times. The chain employs TRBV2 and TRBJ1-2; the D gene is possibly TRBD1 (6 bases). Germline assignment: CDR1 SNHLY and CDR2 FYNNEI. V was clipped by 6 bases and J by 8 bases, with 16 bases between them. CDR3 length: 13 residues. DNA of the CDR3: TGTGCCAGCAGCGACAGGAGTTCCGTAGGCTACACCTTC. Translating it yields CASSDRSSVGYTF.

This clonotype has more than one count but fewer than ten. The V call is TRBV2, the J call TRBJ1-6; no firm D call. Germline V gene sequence: CDR1 SNHLY, CDR2 FYNNEI. With 7 bases removed from V and 5 bases from J, the gap between germline ends came to 9 bases. This CDR3 has 13 amino acids. In DNA, the CDR3 is TGTGCCAGCAAAGCGGAAAATAATTCACCCCTCCACTTT. Translating gives CASKAENNSPLHF.

This chain uses TRBV7-3 with TRBJ2-1; 7 bases match TRBD1. V was clipped by 5 bases and J by 8 bases; unmatched bases: 12. The CDR3 is 15 residues long. Germline assignment: CDR1 SGHTA and CDR2 FQGTGA. This CDR3 is CASSQDRARFDEQFF. In nucleotides, the CDR3 is TGTGCCAGCAGCCAAGACAGGGCCAGATTCGATGAGCAGTTCTTC.

This sequence joins TRBV27 and TRBJ1-5, with TRBD1 as a possible D gene (5 bases). CDR3 size: 12 residues. Trimming took off 8 bases at V and 7 bases at J, with 12 bases between the two ends. Germline CDR1 MNHEY, CDR2 SMNVEV (reference sequence). This CDR3 reads CASSGVNQPQHF. The CDR3 DNA reads as TGTGCCAGCTCGGGGGTAAACCAGCCCCAGCATTTT.

This clonotype was seen a few times. The chain recombines TRBV15 with TRBJ2-5; D remains unclear. The CDR3 runs 15 residues. The V end lost 0 bases, the J end lost 1 base, and 9 bases lay between the germline ends. CDR1 LNHNV and CDR2 YYDKDF come from the germline V gene (reference sequence). This chain's CDR3 is CATSREGNFQETQYF. In nucleotides, the CDR3 is TGTGCCACCAGCAGAGAGGGTAACTTCCAAGAGACCCAGTACTTC.

The chain links TRBV20-1 to TRBJ1-1, with D possibly matching TRBD1 (6 bases). The length of the CDR3 is 15 residues. The V end lost 3 bases, the J end lost 0 bases, and 14 bases lay between the germline ends. Germline CDR1 reads DFQATT; CDR2 reads SNEGSKA (reference sequence). The DNA for the CDR3 is TGCAGTGCTAGGACAGGCCAAGCTATGAACACTGAAGCTTTCTTT. It yields the protein CSARTGQAMNTEAFF.

CDR3 protein: CASSVDRGLSTDTQYF. Written as DNA, the CDR3 is TGTGCCAGCAGCGTCGACAGGGGGCTTAGCACAGATACGCAGTATTTT. The chain joins TRBV9 to TRBJ2-3; 10 nucleotides align to TRBD1. The CDR3 extends over 16 amino acids. Germline CDR1 and CDR2: SGDLS and YYNGEE. J was trimmed by 0 bases and V by 2 bases; bases with no gene match: 3.

This clonotype was counted between two and nine times. This chain connects TRBV20-1 to TRBJ1-5, with no clear D. Per germline, CDR1 DFQATT and CDR2 SNEGSKA (reference sequence). The CDR3 is made up of 14 amino acids. V lost 6 bases and J 0 bases, leaving 12 bases between the germline ends. As DNA, the CDR3 is TGCAGTGCCCGGGCCAGTTATAGCAATCAGCCCCAGCATTTT. Translating it yields CSARASYSNQPQHF.

The chain carries TRBV12-3 or TRBV12-4 and TRBJ1-1; D possibly corresponds to TRBD1 (6 bases). CDR3 length: 13 amino acids. Trimming removed 6 bases at V and 4 bases at J, with 12 bases between. The CDR3 sequence is CASRETGRTEAFF. For the CDR3, the DNA is TGTGCCAGCAGGGAAACAGGGCGCACTGAAGCTTTCTTT.

This chain uses TRBV19 with TRBJ1-2; D is undetermined. V was trimmed by 2 bases and J by 2 bases, leaving 6 bases between them. Germline values: CDR1 LNHDA, CDR2 SQIVND (reference sequence). The CDR3 is 13 amino acids. The CDR3 nucleotides read TGTGCCAGTAGTATAAAGGGAAACTATGGCTACACCTTC. It translates to CASSIKGNYGYTF.

There are a few counts of this clonotype. The genes are TRBV27 and TRBJ2-7; TRBD1 matches at 10 bases. The junction had 4 bases not matched to a gene; V was cut back by 4 bases and J by 1 base. The CDR3 runs 15 residues. CDR1 is MNHEY and CDR2 is SMNVEV in the germline V gene (reference sequence). CDR3 sequence: CASSSGQGRSYEQYF. The CDR3 nucleotides are TGTGCCAGCAGTTCGGGACAGGGGCGTTCCTACGAGCAGTACTTC.

This clonotype has only a few counts. The genes are TRBV6-2 or TRBV6-3 and TRBJ1-1; D gene ambiguous. This CDR3 is built from 14 residues. Looked up from germline, CDR1 is MNHEY and CDR2 is SVGEGT. V lost 2 bases and J lost 2, with 9 bases in between. For the CDR3, the DNA is TGTGCCAGCAGTTACGGGGAGCTTAACACTGAAGCTTTCTTT. Its translation is CASSYGELNTEAFF.

The chain uses TRBV6-1 and TRBJ1-6; TRBD1 aligns across 8 bases. Germline-derived CDR1 and CDR2 are MNHNS and SASEGT. With 2 bases clipped from V and 7 bases from J, the junction kept 1 base outside the gene matches. This CDR3 region has 14 residues. The CDR3 spells CASSETGGNSPLHF. The CDR3 DNA follows: TGTGCCAGCAGTGAAACAGGGGGAAATTCACCCCTCCACTTT.

The V call is TRBV7-2, the J call TRBJ1-2; 7 bases match TRBD1. The ends lost 5 bases at V and 5 bases at J; junction bases unmatched: 8. This CDR3 spans 14 amino acids. CDR1 and CDR2 from the germline V gene are SGHTA and FQGNSA. The CDR3 protein is CASSRGARGYGYTF. The CDR3 DNA is TGTGCCAGCAGCCGTGGAGCCAGGGGGTATGGCTACACCTTC.

The genes are TRBV6-1 and TRBJ1-5; 8 positions match TRBD1. Looked up from germline, CDR1 is MNHNS and CDR2 is SASEGT. V shed 7 bases, J shed 0 bases, and the junction held 11 bases outside the gene matches. The CDR3 loop spans 17 amino acids. CDR3 in amino acids: CASNPDRAPYSNQPQHF. The CDR3 coding sequence is TGTGCCAGCAATCCGGACAGGGCTCCCTATAGCAATCAGCCCCAGCATTTT.

The sample holds a few counts of this clonotype. The chain employs TRBV20-1 and TRBJ2-3; no clear D. The germline V gene encodes CDR1 DFQATT and CDR2 SNEGSKA (reference sequence). V lost 0 bases and J 2 bases, leaving 15 bases between the germline ends. This CDR3 is built from 16 residues. CDR3: CSARDPYGPFTDTQYF. CDR3 coding DNA: TGCAGTGCTAGAGATCCGTATGGGCCGTTCACAGATACGCAGTATTTT.

This clonotype was seen a single time. The genes are TRBV5-5 and TRBJ1-6, with a weak D call TRBD1 (5 bases). The CDR3 length is 15 residues. CDR1 SGHKS and CDR2 YYEKEE come from the germline V gene (reference sequence). V was trimmed by 4 bases and J by 10 bases, leaving 18 bases between them. The CDR3 protein is CASSQDPVGDSPLHF. The CDR3 DNA sequence: TGTGCCAGCAGCCAAGATCCTGTGGGGGACTCACCCCTCCACTTT.